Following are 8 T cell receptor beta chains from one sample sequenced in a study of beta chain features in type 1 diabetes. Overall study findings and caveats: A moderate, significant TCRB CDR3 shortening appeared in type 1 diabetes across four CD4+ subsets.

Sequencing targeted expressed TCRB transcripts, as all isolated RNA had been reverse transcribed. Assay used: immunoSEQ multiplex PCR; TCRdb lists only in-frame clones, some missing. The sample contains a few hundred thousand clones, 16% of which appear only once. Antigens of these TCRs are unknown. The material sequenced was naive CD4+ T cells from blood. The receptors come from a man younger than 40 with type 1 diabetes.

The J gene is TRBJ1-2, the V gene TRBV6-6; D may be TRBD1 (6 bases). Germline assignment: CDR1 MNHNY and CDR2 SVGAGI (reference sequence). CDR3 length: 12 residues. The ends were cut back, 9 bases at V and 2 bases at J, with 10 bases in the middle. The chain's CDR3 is CASLQGNYGYTF. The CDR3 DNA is TGTGCCAGTCTACAGGGAAACTATGGCTACACCTTC.

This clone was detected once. The CDR3 loop reads CASSLFLIGATGELFF. The DNA of the CDR3 is TGTGCCAGCAGCTTATTTTTGATAGGAGCTACCGGGGAGCTGTTTTTT. This chain links TRBV11-2 with TRBJ2-2; D gene unclear. Per the germline V gene, CDR1 is SGHAT and CDR2 is FQNNGV. The CDR3 length is 16 residues. Trimming took off 2 bases at V and 5 bases at J, with 15 bases between the two ends.

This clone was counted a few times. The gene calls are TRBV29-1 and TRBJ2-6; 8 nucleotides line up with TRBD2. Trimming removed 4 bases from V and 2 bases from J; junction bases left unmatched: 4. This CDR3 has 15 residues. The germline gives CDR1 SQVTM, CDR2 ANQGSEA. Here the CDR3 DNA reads TGCAGCGTTGGACTAGCGAGCGCTGGGGCCAACGTCCTGACTTTC. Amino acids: CSVGLASAGANVLTF.

This CDR3 is CSVDANRDTQYF. The CDR3 bases are TGCAGCGTTGATGCGAACAGGGATACGCAGTATTTT. This chain connects TRBV29-1 to TRBJ2-3; TRBD1 might be the D (5 bases). The CDR3 is 12 residues long. The V gene's germline CDR1 is SQVTM and CDR2 ANQGSEA. V was trimmed by 3 bases and J by 6 bases, leaving 10 bases between them.

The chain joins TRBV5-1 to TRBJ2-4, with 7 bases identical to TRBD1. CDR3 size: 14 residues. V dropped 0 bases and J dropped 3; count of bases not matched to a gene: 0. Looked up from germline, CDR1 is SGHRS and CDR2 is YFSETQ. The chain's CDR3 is CASSLDRGKNIQYF. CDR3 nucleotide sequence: TGCGCCAGCAGCTTGGACAGGGGCAAAAACATTCAGTACTTC.

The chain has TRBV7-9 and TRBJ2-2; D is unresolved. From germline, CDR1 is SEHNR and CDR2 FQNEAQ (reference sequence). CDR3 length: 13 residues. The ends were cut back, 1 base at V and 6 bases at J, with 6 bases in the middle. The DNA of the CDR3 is TGTGCCAGCAGCTTAGAATCGGCCGGGGAGCTGTTTTTT. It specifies CASSLESAGELFF.

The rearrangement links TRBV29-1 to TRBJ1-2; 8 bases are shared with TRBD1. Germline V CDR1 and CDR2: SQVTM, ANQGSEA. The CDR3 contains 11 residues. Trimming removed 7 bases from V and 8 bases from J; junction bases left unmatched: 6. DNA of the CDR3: TGCAGCGCCAGGACAGGGTTGGGCTACACCTTC. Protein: CSARTGLGYTF.

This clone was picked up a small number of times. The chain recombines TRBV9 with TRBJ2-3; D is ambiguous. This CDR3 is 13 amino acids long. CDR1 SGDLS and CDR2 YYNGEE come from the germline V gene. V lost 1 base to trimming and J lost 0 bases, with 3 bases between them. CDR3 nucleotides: TGTGCCAGCAGCGTAACCAGCACAGATACGCAGTATTTT. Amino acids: CASSVTSTDTQYF. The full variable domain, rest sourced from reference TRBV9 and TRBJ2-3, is DSGVTQTPKHLITATGQRVTLRCSPRSGDLSVYWYQQSLDQGLQFLIQYYNGEERAKGNILERFSAQQFPDLHSELNLSSLELGDSALYFCASSVTSTDTQYFGPGTRLTVL.